This TCR beta chain was found in a study of T cells after yellow fever vaccination. Study outcomes and limitations: Contamination by abundant bulk-population clonotypes could be present in FACS-sorted repertoires.

Via MiXCR, TCRdb re-called the 5' RACE reads, giving one row per CDR3 protein. This table holds hundreds of thousands of distinct CDR3 sequences, about 4% found once. With regard to this clonotype: The antigen is not known.

CDR1 is SGHTA and CDR2 is FQGTGA in the germline V gene. J was trimmed by 2 bases and V by 5 bases; bases with no gene match: 3. The CDR3 totals 15 residues. The receptor comes from a man in his late teens or twenties who received the YFV17D yellow fever vaccine. The chain carries TRBV7-3 and TRBJ2-2; TRBD2 matches at 9 bases. Sequenced here: PBMCs, sampled 5 days after the yellow fever booster vaccination. The DNA for the CDR3 is TGTGCCAGCAGCCCGACTAGCGGAAACACCGGGGAGCTGTTTTTT. This codes for CASSPTSGNTGELFF.